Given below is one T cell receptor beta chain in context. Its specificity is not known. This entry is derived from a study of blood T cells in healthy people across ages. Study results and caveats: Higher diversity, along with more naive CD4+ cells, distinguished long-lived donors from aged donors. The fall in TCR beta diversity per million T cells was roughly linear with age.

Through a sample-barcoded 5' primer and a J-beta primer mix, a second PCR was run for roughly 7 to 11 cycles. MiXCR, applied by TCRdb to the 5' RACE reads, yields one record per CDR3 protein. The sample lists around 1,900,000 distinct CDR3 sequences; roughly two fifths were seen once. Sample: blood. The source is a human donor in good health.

CDR3 amino acids: CASTEGAGTEAFF. The CDR3 DNA reads TGCGCCAGCACCGAAGGGGCAGGCACTGAAGCTTTCTTT. The chain is built from TRBV5-1 and TRBJ1-1; D possibly corresponds to TRBD1 (5 bases). CDR3 length: 13 residues. CDR1 is SGHRS, CDR2 YFSETQ, per germline. With 6 bases removed from V and 4 bases from J, the gap between germline ends came to 13 bases.